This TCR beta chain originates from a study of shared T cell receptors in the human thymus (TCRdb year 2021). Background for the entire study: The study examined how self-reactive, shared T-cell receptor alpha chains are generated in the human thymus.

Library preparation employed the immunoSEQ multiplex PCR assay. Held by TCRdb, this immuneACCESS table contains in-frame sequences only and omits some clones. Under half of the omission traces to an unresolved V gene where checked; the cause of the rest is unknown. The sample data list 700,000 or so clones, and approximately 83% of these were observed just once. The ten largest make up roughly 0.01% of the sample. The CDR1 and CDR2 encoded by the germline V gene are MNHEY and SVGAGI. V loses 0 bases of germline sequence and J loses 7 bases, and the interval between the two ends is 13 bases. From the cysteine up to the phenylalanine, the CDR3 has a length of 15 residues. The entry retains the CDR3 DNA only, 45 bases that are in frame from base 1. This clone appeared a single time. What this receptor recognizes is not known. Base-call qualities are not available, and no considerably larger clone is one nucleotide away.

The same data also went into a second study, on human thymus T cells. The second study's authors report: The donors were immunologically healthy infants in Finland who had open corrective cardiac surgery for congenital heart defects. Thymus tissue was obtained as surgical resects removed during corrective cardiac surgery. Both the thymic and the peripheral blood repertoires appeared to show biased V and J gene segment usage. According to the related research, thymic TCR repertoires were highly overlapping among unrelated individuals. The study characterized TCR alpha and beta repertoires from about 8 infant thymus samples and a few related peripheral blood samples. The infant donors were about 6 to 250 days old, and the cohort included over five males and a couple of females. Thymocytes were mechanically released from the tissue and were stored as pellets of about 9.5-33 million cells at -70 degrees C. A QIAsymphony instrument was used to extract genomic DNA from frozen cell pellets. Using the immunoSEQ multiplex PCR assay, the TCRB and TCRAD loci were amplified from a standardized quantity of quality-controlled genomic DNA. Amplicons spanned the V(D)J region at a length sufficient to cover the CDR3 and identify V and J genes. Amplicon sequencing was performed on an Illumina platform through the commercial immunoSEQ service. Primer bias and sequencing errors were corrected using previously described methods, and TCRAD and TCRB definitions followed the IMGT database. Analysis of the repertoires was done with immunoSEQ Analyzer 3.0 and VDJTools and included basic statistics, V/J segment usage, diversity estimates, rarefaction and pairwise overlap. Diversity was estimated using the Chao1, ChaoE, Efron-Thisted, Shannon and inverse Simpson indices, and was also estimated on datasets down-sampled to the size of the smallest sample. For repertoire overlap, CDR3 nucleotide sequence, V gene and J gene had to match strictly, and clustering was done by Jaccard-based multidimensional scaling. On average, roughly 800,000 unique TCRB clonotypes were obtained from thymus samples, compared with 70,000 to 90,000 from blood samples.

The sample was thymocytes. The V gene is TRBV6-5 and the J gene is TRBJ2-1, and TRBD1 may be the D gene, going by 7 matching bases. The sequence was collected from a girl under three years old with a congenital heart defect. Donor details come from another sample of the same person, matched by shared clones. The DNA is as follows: TGTGCCAGCAGTTACTCTGGGGCAGGGGGGAATGAGCAGTTCTTC. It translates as CASSYSGAGGNEQFF.